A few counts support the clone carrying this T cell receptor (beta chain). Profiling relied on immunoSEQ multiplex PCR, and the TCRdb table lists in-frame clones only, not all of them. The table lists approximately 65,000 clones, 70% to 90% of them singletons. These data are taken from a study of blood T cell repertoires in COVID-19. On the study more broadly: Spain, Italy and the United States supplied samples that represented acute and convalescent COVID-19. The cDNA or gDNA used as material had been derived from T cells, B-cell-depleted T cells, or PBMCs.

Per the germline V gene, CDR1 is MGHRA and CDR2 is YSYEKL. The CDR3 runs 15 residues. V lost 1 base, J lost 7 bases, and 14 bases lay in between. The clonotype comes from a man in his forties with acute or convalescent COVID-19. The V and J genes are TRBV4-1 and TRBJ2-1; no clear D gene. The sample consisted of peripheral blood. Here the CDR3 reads CASSQAQRLLNEQFF. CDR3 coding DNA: TGCGCCAGCAGCCAAGCCCAGAGACTCCTTAATGAGCAGTTCTTC.